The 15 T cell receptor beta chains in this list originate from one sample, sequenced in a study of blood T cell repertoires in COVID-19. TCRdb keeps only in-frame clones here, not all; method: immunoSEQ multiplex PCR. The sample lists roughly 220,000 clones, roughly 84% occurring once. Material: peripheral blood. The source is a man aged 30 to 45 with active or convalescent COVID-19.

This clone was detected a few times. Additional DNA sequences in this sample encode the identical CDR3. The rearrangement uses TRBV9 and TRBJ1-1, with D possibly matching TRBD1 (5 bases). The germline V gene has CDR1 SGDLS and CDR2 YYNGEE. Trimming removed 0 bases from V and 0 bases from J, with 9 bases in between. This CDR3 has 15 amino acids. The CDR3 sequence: CASSVGDRMNTEAFF. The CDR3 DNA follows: TGTGCCAGCAGCGTAGGAGACAGAATGAACACTGAAGCTTTCTTT. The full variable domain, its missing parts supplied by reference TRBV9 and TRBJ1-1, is DSGVTQTPKHLITATGQRVTLRCSPRSGDLSVYWYQQSLDQGLQFLIQYYNGEERAKGNILERFSAQQFPDLHSELNLSSLELGDSALYFCASSVGDRMNTEAFFGQGTRLTVV.

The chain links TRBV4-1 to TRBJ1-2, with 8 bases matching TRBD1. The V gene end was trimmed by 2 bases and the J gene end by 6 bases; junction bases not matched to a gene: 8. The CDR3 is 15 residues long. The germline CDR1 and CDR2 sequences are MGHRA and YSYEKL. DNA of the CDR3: TGCGCCAGCAGCCAAAGACAGGGGTATTTGAATGGCTACACCTTC. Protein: CASSQRQGYLNGYTF.

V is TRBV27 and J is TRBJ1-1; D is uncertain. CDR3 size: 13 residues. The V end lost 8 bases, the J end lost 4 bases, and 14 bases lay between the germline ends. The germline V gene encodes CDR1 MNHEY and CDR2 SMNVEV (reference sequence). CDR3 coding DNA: TGTGCCAGCGGGCCGGTGGGGAGCACTGAAGCTTTCTTT. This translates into CASGPVGSTEAFF.

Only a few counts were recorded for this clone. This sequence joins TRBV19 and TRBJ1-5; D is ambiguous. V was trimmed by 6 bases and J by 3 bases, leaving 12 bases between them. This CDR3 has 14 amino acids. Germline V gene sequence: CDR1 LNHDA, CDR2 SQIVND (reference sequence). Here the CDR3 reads CASSLGRDNQPQHF. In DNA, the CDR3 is TGTGCCAGTAGCCTCGGGAGAGACAATCAGCCCCAGCATTTT.

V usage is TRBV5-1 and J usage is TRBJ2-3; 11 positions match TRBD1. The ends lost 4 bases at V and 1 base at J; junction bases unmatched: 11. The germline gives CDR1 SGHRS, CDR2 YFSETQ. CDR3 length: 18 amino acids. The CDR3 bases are TGCGCCAGCAGCATAGCTATATTGGGACAGGGGGGCACAGATACGCAGTATTTT. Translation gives CASSIAILGQGGTDTQYF.

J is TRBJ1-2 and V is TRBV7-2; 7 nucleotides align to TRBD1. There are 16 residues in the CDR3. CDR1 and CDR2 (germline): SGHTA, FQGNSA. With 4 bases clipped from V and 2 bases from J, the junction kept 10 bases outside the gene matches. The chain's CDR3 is CASSSSGGPQNYGYTF. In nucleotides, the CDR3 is TGTGCCAGCAGCTCCTCAGGGGGACCCCAGAACTATGGCTACACCTTC. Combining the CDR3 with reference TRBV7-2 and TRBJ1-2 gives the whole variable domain GAGVSQSPSNKVTEKGKDVELRCDPISGHTALYWYRQSLGQGLEFLIYFQGNSAPDKSGLPSDRFSAERTGGSVSTLTIQRTQQEDSAVYLCASSSSGGPQNYGYTFGSGTRLTVV.

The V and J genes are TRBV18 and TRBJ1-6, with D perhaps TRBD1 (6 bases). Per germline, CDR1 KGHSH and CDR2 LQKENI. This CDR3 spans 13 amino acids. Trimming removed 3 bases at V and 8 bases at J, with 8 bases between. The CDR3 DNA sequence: TGTGCCAGCTCACCTAAGGGGGATTCACCCCTCCACTTT. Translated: CASSPKGDSPLHF.

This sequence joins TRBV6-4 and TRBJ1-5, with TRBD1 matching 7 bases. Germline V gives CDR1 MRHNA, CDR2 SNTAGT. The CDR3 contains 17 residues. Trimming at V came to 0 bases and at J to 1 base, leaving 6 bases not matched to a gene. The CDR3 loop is CASSDSPGQASNQPQHF. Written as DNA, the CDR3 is TGTGCCAGCAGTGACTCGCCCGGACAGGCCAGCAATCAGCCCCAGCATTTT.

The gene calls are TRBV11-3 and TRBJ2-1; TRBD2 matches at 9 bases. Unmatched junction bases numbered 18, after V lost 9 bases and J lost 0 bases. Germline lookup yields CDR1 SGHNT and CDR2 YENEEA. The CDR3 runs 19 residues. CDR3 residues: CARNRGGRATLNSYNEQFF. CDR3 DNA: TGTGCCAGAAATAGGGGCGGGAGGGCCACGCTCAACTCCTACAATGAGCAGTTCTTC.

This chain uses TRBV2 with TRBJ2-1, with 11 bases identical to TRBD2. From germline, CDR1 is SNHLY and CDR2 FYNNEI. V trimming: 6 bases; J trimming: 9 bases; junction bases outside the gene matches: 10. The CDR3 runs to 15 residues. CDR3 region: CASRELAGVFAEQFF. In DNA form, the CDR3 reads TGTGCCAGCAGGGAACTAGCGGGAGTTTTTGCTGAGCAGTTCTTC. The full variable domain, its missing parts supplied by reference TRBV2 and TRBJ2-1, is EPEVTQTPSHQVTQMGQEVILRCVPISNHLYFYWYRQILGQKVEFLVSFYNNEISEKSEIFDDQFSVERPDGSNFTLKIRSTKLEDSAMYFCASRELAGVFAEQFFGPGTRLTVL.

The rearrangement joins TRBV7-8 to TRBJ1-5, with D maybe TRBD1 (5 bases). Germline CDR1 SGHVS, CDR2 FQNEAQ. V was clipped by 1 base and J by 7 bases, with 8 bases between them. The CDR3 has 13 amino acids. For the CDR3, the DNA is TGTGCCAGCAGCTTAGACAGGCTCCAGCCCCAGCATTTT. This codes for CASSLDRLQPQHF.

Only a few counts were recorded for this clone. CDR3 bases: TGTGCCAGCAAGGGACAGGGCCGGGTCAGAAGGAACACTGAAGCTTTCTTT. Translated, it gives CASKGQGRVRRNTEAFF. The chain recombines TRBV2 with TRBJ1-1; 9 nucleotides align to TRBD1. Germline V gene lookup returns CDR1 SNHLY and CDR2 FYNNEI. This CDR3 contains 17 residues. V lost 7 bases and J lost 1; bases outside the gene matches: 13. Full variable domain (missing parts from reference TRBV2 and TRBJ1-1): EPEVTQTPSHQVTQMGQEVILRCVPISNHLYFYWYRQILGQKVEFLVSFYNNEISEKSEIFDDQFSVERPDGSNFTLKIRSTKLEDSAMYFCASKGQGRVRRNTEAFFGQGTRLTVV.

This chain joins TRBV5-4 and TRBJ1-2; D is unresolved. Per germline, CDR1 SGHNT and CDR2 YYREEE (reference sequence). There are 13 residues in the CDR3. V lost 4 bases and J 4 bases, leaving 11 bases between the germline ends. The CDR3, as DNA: TGTGCCAGCAGCCCCGATGTTAGCTATGGCTACACCTTC. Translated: CASSPDVSYGYTF.

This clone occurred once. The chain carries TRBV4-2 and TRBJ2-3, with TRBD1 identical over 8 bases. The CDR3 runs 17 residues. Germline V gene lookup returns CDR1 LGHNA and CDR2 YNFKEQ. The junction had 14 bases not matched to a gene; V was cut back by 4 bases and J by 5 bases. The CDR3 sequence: CASSPDPPTGEEDTQYF. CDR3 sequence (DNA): TGTGCCAGCAGCCCGGATCCGCCGACAGGGGAGGAAGATACGCAGTATTTT.

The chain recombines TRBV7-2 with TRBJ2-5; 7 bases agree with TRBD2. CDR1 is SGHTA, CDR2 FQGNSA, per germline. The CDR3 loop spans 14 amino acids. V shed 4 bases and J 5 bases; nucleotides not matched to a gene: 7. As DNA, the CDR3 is TGTGCCAGCAGCTGGGGGGGAGAGGGGGAGACCCAGTACTTC. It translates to CASSWGGEGETQYF.